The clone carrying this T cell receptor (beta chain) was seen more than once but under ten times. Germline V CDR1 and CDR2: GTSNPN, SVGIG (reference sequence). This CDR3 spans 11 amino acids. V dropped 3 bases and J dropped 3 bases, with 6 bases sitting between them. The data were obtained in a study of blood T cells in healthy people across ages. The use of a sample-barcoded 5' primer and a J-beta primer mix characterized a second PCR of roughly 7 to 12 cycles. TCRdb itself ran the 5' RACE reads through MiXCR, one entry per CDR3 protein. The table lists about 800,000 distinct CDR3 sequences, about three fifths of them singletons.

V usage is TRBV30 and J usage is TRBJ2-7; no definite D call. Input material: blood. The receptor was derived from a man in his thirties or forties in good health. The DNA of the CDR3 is TGTGCCTGGAGCGACATCTACGAGCAGTACTTC. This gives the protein CAWSDIYEQYF.